The clone carrying this T cell receptor (beta chain) was seen repeatedly, ten times or more. V lost 1 base and J lost 0, with 7 bases in between. The CDR3 totals 14 residues. Germline CDR1 and CDR2: SGHVS and FNYEAQ. All of the donors were Caucasians in good health. This sample was included in a study of identical twins. TCRdb re-called the 5' RACE reads with MiXCR, one entry per CDR3 protein. The sample consists of some 730,000 distinct CDR3 sequences, roughly 20% of them appearing once. The same data also contributed to another study, on T cells expressing NK-cell markers. That paper adds: Each of over 5 donors carried dominant NKG2C+ clonotypes accounting for roughly 1.0-7.0% of CD8+ T cells. Once again these clonotypes came out on top in the CD3+CD56-NKG2C+ fraction of several donors. Whether expanded NKG2C+ T cell clones recognized HCMV stayed uncertain.

The receptor comes from a woman aged 18-29 years in good health. The specimen sequenced was PBMCs. V is TRBV7-6 and J is TRBJ2-7; possible D gene TRBD1, 5 bases. CDR3 protein: CASSLVQDSYEQYF. The CDR3 region has the DNA TGTGCCAGCAGCTTAGTACAGGACTCCTACGAGCAGTACTTC.